The present TCR beta chain was sequenced within a study of T cell changes during pregnancy in multiple sclerosis. Clones were sequenced by immunoSEQ multiplex PCR, and TCRdb holds only the in-frame ones, with some missing. The sample has nearly 70,000 clones, roughly nine tenths seen once; the top ten hold 1.1% to 1.5%. Germline assignment: CDR1 SGHNT and CDR2 YYREEE (reference sequence). V lost 1 base, J lost 0 bases, and 4 bases lay in between. This CDR3 contains 13 residues. The sequence came from a female donor in good health, enrolled as a control in a pregnancy study. The input for sequencing was peripheral blood, taken in the second trimester of pregnancy. This chain connects TRBV5-4 to TRBJ1-1, with D unclear. CDR3 nucleotide sequence: TGTGCCAGCAGCTTGCCGGTGAACACTGAAGCTTTCTTT. This encodes CASSLPVNTEAFF.